This passage covers 3 T cell receptor beta chains from one sample sequenced in a study of graft-versus-host responses after intestinal transplantation. Assay used: immunoSEQ multiplex PCR; TCRdb lists only in-frame clones, some missing. The sample records 10,000 or so clones, roughly a third being singletons. Here the sequenced sample was alloreactive CD4+ T cells from a mixed lymphocyte reaction culture, taken before transplantation. Subset described: CFSE-low proliferating T cells sorted from roughly six-day pre-transplant mixed lymphocyte reaction (GvH or HvG direction). The receptors stem from a human patient who was an organ donor for intestinal transplantation.

The chain is built from TRBV21-1 and TRBJ1-1; no check of the table's D call, TRBD1, against the DNA was made. TRBV21-1 corresponds to a pseudogene. The CDR3 contains 18 residues. CDR3 coding DNA: TGTGCCAGCAGCAAAGGGTATTTATCGGGACAGGCCAATATTGAAGCTTTCTTT. Its translation: CASSKGYLSGQANIEAFF.

V and J are TRBV6-1 and TRBJ1-1; D perhaps matches TRBD1 (5 bases). The V end was cut by 4 bases, the J end by 7 bases, with 16 bases between. The CDR3 totals 14 residues. Germline CDR1 MNHNS, CDR2 SASEGT. In DNA form, the CDR3 reads TGTGCCAGCAGTGCTCTGGAGGGGAGAAGTGAAGCTTTCTTT. Translated: CASSALEGRSEAFF.

The chain uses TRBV2 and TRBJ2-7, with a possible D match to TRBD1 (6 bases). Trimming stripped 11 bases from V and 6 bases from J, with 20 bases between. CDR1 and CDR2 from the germline V gene are SNHLY and FYNNEI. This CDR3 contains 13 residues. The CDR3 sequence: CAARQDRTFEQYF. The CDR3 DNA sequence: TGTGCCGCCCGACAGGATCGGACTTTCGAGCAGTACTTC.